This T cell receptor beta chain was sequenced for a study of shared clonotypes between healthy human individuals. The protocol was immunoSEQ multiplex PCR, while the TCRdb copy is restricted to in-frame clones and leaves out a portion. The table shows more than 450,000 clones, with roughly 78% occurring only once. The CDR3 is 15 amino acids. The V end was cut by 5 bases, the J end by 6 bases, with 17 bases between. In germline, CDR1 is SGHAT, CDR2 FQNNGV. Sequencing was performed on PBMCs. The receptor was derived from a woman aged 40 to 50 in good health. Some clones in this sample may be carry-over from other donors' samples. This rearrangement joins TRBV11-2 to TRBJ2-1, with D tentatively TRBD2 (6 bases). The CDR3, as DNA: TGTGCCAGCAGCCCACGGACTATTGGGGGCAATGAGCAGTTCTTC. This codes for CASSPRTIGGNEQFF.